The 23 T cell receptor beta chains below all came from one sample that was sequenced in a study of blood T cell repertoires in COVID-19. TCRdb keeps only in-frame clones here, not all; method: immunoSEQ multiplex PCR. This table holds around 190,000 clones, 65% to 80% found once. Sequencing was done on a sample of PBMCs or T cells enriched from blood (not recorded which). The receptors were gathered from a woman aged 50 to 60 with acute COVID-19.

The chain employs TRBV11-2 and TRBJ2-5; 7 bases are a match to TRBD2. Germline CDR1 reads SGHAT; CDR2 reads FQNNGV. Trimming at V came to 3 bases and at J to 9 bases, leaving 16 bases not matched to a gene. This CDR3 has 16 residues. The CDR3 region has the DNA TGTGCCAGCAGCTTGACGGCTAGCGGATTCTTTAGGGCCCAGTACTTC. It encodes CASSLTASGFFRAQYF.

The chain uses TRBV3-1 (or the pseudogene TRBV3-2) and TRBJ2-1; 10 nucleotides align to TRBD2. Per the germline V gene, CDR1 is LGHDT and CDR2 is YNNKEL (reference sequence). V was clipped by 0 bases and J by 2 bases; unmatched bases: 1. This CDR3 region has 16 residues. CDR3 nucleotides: TGTGCCAGCAGCCAAGAAGGACTAGCGGCCTACAATGAGCAGTTCTTC. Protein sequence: CASSQEGLAAYNEQFF.

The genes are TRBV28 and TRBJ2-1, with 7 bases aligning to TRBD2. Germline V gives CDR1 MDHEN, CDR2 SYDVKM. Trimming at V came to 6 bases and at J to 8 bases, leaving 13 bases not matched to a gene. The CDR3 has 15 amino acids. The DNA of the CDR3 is TGTGCCAGCAGACCCCCGGGGGGATCTGGGGATGAGCAGTTCTTC. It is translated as CASRPPGGSGDEQFF.

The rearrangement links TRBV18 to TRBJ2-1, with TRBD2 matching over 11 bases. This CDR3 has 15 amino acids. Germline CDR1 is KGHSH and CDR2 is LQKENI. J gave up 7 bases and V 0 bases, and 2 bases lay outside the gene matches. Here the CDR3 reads CASSPPSGGGNEQFF. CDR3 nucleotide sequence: TGTGCCAGCTCACCACCTAGCGGGGGGGGTAATGAGCAGTTCTTC. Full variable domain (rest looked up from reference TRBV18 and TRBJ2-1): NAGVMQNPRHLVRRRGQEARLRCSPMKGHSHVYWYRQLPEEGLKFMVYLQKENIIDESGMPKERFSAEFPKEGPSILRIQQVVRGDSAAYFCASSPPSGGGNEQFFGPGTRLTVL.

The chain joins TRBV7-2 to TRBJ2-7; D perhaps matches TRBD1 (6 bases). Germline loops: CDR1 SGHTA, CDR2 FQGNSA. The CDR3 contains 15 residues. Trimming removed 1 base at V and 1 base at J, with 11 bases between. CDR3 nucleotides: TGTGCCAGCAGCTTAGGGTGGGGGCCGTCCTACGAGCAGTACGTC. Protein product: CASSLGWGPSYEQYV.

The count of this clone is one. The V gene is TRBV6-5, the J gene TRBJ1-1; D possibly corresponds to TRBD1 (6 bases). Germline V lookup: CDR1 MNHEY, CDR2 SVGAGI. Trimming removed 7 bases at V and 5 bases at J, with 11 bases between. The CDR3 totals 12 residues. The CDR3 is CASTQQGTEAFF. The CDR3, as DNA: TGTGCCAGCACGCAACAGGGTACTGAAGCTTTCTTT.

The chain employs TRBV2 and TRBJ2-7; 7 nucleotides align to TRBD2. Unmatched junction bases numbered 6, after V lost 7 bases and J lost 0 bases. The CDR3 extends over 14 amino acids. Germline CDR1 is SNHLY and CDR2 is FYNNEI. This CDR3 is CASNARGSSYEQYV. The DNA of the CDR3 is TGTGCCAGCAACGCGCGGGGGAGCTCCTACGAGCAGTACGTC.

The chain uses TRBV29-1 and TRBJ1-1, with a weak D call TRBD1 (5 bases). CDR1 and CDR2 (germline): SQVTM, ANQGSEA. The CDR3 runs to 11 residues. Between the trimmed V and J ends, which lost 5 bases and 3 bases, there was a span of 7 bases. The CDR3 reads CSVIGDTEAFF. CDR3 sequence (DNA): TGCAGCGTTATAGGGGACACTGAAGCTTTCTTT.

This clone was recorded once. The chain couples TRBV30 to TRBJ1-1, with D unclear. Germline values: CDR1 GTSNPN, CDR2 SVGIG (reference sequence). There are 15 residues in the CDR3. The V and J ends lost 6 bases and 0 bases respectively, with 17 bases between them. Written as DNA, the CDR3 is TGTGCCTGCCCAAAACCAGGTTTGGTGAACACTGAAGCTTTCTTT. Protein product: CACPKPGLVNTEAFF.

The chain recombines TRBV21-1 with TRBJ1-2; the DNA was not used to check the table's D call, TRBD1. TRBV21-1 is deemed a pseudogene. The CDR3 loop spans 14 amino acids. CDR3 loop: CASSITDSNYGYTF. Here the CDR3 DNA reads TGTGCCAGCAGCATCACGGACAGTAACTATGGCTACACCTTC.

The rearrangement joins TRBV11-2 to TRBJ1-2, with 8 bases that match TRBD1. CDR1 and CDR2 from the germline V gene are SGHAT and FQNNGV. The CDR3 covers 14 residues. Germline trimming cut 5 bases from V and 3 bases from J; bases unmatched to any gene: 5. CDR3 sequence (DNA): TGTGCCAGCAGCCCAGCGGGACAGGACTATGGCTACACCTTC. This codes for CASSPAGQDYGYTF.

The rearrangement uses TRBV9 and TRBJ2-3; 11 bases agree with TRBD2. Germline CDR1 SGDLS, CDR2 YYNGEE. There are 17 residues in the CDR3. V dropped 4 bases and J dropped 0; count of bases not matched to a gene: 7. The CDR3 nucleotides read TGTGCCAGCAGCCCCCGGATAGCGGGGGGGAGCACAGATACGCAGTATTTT. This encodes CASSPRIAGGSTDTQYF.

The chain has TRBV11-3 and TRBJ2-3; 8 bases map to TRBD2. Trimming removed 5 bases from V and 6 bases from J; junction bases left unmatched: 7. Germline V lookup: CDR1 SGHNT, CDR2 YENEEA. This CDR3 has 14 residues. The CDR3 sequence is CASSENSGADTQYF. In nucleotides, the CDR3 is TGTGCCAGCAGCGAGAATAGCGGGGCGGATACGCAGTATTTT.

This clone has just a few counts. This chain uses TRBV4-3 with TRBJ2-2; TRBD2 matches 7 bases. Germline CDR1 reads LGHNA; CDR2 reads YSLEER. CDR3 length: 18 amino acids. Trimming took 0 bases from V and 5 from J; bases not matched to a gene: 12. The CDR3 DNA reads TGCGCCAGCAGCCAAGAAGGCGGGAGACTAGGGCCAACCGGGGAGCTGTTTTTT. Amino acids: CASSQEGGRLGPTGELFF.

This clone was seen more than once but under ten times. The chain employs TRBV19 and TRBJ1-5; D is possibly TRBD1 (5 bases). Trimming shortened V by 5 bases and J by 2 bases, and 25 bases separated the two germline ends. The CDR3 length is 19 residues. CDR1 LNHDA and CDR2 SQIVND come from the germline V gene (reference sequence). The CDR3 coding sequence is TGTGCCAGTAGTTTCCCGGGACCCGGAGGGTTTTGGGGCAATCAGCCCCAGCATTTT. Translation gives CASSFPGPGGFWGNQPQHF.

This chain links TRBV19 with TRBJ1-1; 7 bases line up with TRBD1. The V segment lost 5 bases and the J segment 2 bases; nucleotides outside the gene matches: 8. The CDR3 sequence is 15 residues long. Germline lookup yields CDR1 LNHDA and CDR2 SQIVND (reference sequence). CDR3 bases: TGTGCCAGTAGTCCTCACAGGGGAGTTAACACTGAAGCTTTCTTT. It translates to CASSPHRGVNTEAFF.

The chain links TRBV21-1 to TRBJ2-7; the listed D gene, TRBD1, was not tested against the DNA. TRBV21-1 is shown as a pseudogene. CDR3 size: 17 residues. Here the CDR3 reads CASSKGRVTGTLYEQYV. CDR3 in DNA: TGTGCCAGCAGCAAAGGCCGGGTGACAGGGACCCTCTACGAGCAGTACGTC.

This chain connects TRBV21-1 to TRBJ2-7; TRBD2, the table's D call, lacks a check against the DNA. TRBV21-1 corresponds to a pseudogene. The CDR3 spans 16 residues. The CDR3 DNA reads TGTGCCAGCAGCAAAGCTTGGGGCGGGGACTCCTACGAGCAGTACGTC. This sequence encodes CASSKAWGGDSYEQYV.

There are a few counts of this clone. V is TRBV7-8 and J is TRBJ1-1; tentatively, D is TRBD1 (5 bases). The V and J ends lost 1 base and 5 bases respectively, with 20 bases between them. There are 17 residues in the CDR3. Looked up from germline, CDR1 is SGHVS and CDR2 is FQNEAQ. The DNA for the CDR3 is TGTGCCAGCAGCTTAGACGGTAGTAGGGGCATGGGAACTGAAGCTTTCTTT. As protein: CASSLDGSRGMGTEAFF.

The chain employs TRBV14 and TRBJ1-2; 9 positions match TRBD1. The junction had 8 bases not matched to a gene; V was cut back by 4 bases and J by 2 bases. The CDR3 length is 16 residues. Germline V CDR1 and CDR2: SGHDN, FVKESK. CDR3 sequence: CASSRTGESSNYGYTF. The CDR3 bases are TGTGCCAGCAGCCGGACAGGGGAGTCATCGAACTATGGCTACACCTTC.

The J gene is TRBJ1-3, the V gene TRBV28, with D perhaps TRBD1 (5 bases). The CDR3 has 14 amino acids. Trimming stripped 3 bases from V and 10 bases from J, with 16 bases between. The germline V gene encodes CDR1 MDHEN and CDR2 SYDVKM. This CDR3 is CASSFGLVGGTIYF. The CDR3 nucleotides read TGTGCCAGCAGTTTTGGTCTAGTGGGGGGGACCATATATTTT.

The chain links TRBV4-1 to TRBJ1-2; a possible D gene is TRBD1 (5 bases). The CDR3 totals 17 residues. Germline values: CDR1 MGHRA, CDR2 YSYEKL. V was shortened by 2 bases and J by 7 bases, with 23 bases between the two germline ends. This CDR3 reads CASSQPLRGGAAAGYTF. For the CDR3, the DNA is TGCGCCAGCAGCCAACCCCTAAGGGGAGGGGCCGCGGCTGGCTACACCTTC.

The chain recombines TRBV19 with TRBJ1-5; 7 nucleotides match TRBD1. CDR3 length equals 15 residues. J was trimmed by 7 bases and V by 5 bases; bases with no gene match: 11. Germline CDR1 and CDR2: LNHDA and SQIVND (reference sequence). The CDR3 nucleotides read TGTGCCAGTAGTTTCCGACAGGGTGGTCACCAGCCCCAGCATTTT. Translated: CASSFRQGGHQPQHF.